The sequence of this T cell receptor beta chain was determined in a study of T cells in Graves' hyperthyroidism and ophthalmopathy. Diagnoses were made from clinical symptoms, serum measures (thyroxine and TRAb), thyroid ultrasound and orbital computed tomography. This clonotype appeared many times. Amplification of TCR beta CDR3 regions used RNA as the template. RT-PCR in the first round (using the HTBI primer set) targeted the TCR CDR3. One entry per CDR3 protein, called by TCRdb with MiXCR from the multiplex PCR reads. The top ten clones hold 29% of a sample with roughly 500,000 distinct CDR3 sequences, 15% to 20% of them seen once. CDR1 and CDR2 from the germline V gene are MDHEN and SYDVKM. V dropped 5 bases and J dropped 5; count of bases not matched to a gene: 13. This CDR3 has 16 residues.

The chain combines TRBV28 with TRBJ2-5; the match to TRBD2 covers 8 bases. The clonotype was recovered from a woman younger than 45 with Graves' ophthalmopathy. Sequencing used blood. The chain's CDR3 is CASSTNRGGFGETQYF. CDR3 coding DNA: TGTGCCAGCAGTACAAACCGGGGGGGGTTCGGGGAGACCCAGTACTTC.